The 10 T cell receptor beta chains given below trace back to one sample, sequenced in a study of shared clonotypes between healthy human individuals (dated by TCRdb to the early 2020s). Library preparation employed the immunoSEQ multiplex PCR assay. TCRdb carries this immuneACCESS record with in-frame sequences only. Its versions omit some clonotypes, under half of them owing to an unresolved V gene in the studies checked, with the rest unexplained. Present in this sample are roughly 2.2 million clones, about nine tenths of which were seen just once. The top ten clonotypes cover 0.37% of the sample. Material for sequencing was naive CD4+ T cells from PBMCs. Per the publication, the cell subset or site label means: CD45RA+ positively selected. The receptor source for this set is a man aged 18 to 35 in good health. Some clones in this sample may be carry-over from other donors' samples.

This chain connects TRBV28 to TRBJ1-6; TRBD1 might be the D (6 bases). The CDR3 runs to 14 residues. V was trimmed by 5 bases and J by 7 bases, leaving 12 bases between them. Per germline, CDR1 MDHEN and CDR2 SYDVKM. For the CDR3, the DNA is TGTGCCAGCAGTCCGTGGACAGACAATTCACCCCTCCACTTT. Its protein is CASSPWTDNSPLHF. Full variable domain (rest looked up from reference TRBV28 and TRBJ1-6): DVKVTQSSRYLVKRTGEKVFLECVQDMDHENMFWYRQDPGLGLRLIYFSYDVKMKEKGDIPEGYSVSREKKERFSLILESASTNQTSMYLCASSPWTDNSPLHFGNGTRLTVT.

A single count supports this clone. The V and J genes are TRBV5-1 and TRBJ2-1; 11 bases map to TRBD2. This CDR3 contains 16 residues. Germline loops: CDR1 SGHRS, CDR2 YFSETQ. V shed 0 bases and J 7 bases; nucleotides not matched to a gene: 6. CDR3 bases: TGCGCCAGCAGCTTGGCCCTTAGCGGGGGGGAGAATGAGCAGTTCTTC. Translating it yields CASSLALSGGENEQFF.

V usage is TRBV5-4 and J usage is TRBJ2-7, with 8 bases identical to TRBD2. V dropped 5 bases and J dropped 5; count of bases not matched to a gene: 12. The CDR3 totals 15 residues. Germline values: CDR1 SGHNT, CDR2 YYREEE (reference sequence). The CDR3 is CASRSGGPSGNEQYF. For the CDR3, the DNA is TGTGCCAGCAGGTCGGGAGGGCCCTCGGGAAACGAGCAGTACTTC.

The V gene is TRBV15, the J gene TRBJ2-7; 7 nucleotides match TRBD2. Unmatched junction bases numbered 4, after V lost 0 bases and J lost 2 bases. The CDR3 sequence is 15 residues long. Germline CDR1 LNHNV, CDR2 YYDKDF (reference sequence). The DNA of the CDR3 is TGTGCCACCAGCAGAGAGGCGGGAGCCCCCTACGAGCAGTACTTC. Its protein product is CATSREAGAPYEQYF.

The chain joins TRBV27 to TRBJ2-4, with D uncertain. Trimming left V 5 bases short and J 2 bases short, with 19 bases between. The germline V gene encodes CDR1 MNHEY and CDR2 SMNVEV (reference sequence). This CDR3 region has 17 residues. The CDR3 DNA sequence: TGTGCCAGCAGTCGCCTAGGGTCAGCGCAACCCAAAAACATTCAGTACTTC. Protein: CASSRLGSAQPKNIQYF.

To note about this clone: Additional DNA sequences in this sample encode the identical CDR3. The chain joins TRBV28 to TRBJ1-5, with D uncertain. V was pared by 4 bases and J by 1 base, with 2 bases between. CDR3 length: 12 residues. Germline V gives CDR1 MDHEN, CDR2 SYDVKM. CDR3 bases: TGTGCCAGCAGTTACAGCAATCAGCCCCAGCATTTT. Protein product: CASSYSNQPQHF.

The chain couples TRBV29-1 to TRBJ1-5; 7 positions agree with TRBD1. The J segment lost 6 bases and the V segment lost 6 bases, leaving 8 bases of the junction unmatched. Germline V gene data show CDR1 as SQVTM and CDR2 as ANQGSEA. The CDR3 contains 13 residues. The CDR3 loop is CSVADRVAQPQHF. CDR3 nucleotide sequence: TGCAGCGTAGCAGACAGGGTCGCTCAGCCCCAGCATTTT.

The chain uses TRBV5-1 and TRBJ1-2, with D unresolved. This CDR3 contains 13 residues. The germline CDR1 and CDR2 sequences are SGHRS and YFSETQ. Trimming shortened V by 1 base and J by 4 bases, and 8 bases separated the two germline ends. The CDR3 nucleotides are TGCGCCAGCAGCTTGACGACGGGCTATGGCTACACCTTC. As protein: CASSLTTGYGYTF.

V and J are TRBV7-3 and TRBJ1-1; possible D gene TRBD1, 5 bases. V gave up 2 bases and J gave up 3 bases, with 16 bases separating them. The CDR3 totals 16 residues. From germline, CDR1 is SGHTA and CDR2 FQGTGA. CDR3 protein: CASSLGAGMRDTEAFF. In DNA form, the CDR3 reads TGTGCCAGCAGCTTAGGGGCCGGCATGAGGGACACTGAAGCTTTCTTT.

This clone was observed once. This chain uses TRBV11-2 with TRBJ1-3; D remains ambiguous. V gave up 0 bases and J gave up 2 bases, with 11 bases separating them. The germline gives CDR1 SGHAT, CDR2 FQNNGV. The CDR3 extends over 16 amino acids. Written as DNA, the CDR3 is TGTGCCAGCAGCTTAGATCTGTGGGCAGCTGGAAACACCATATATTTT. Its translation: CASSLDLWAAGNTIYF.